This T cell receptor (beta chain) was recorded in a study of T-cell reconstitution after alpha-beta-depleted transplantation in children. The V and J ends lost 4 bases and 11 bases respectively, with 5 bases between them. The germline gives CDR1 DFQATT, CDR2 SNEGSKA (reference sequence). CDR3 length: 8 residues. Regarding the study as a whole: As was reported, about two months after transplant, alpha-beta T cells came from several hundred expanded graft clones.

Unique molecular identifiers were used to barcode this TCRbeta library. TCRdb re-called the PCR reads with MiXCR, one entry per CDR3 protein. The sample has 200,000 to 250,000 distinct CDR3 sequences, approximately 24% seen once; the top ten hold under 5.5%. With respect to this clonotype: Its specificity is unknown.

This chain joins TRBV20-1 and TRBJ1-1; a possible D gene is TRBD1 (5 bases). The starting material was PBMCs, mostly from graft donor cells, obtained 360 days after TCRalphabeta/CD19-depleted stem cell transplant. The clonotype was recovered from a female patient between 2 and 15 years old who had a stem cell transplant for congenital amegakaryocytic thrombocytopenia, so the T cells may come from the graft donor. CDR3 region: CSAKGAFF. Here the CDR3 DNA reads TGCAGTGCTAAGGGGGCTTTCTTT.